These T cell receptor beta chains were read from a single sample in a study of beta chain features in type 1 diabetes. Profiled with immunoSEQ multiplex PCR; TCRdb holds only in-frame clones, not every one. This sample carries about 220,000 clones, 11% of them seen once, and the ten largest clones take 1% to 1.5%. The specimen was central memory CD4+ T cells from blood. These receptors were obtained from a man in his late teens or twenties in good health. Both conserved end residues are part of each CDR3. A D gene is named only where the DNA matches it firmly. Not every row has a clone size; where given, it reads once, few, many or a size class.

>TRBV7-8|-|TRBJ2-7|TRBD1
CASSFILGTGVHEQYF
TGTGCCAGCAGCTTCATACTTGGGACAGGGGTCCACGAGCAGTACTTC
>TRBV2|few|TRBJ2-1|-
CASSEGRGAYNEQFF
TGTGCCAGCAGTGAGGGTCGAGGGGCCTACAATGAGCAGTTCTTC
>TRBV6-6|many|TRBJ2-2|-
CASRPTVSTGELFF
TGTGCCAGCAGGCCTACAGTGTCTACCGGGGAGCTGTTTTTT
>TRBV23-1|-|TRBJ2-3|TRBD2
CASSQSAGGPTDTQYF
TGCGCCAGCAGTCAATCGGCGGGAGGCCCCACAGATACGCAGTATTTT
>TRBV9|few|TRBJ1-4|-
CASSGSGVGEKLFF
TGTGCCAGCAGCGGAAGTGGGGTAGGGGAAAAACTGTTTTTT
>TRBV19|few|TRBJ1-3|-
CASTRGAATFSGNTIYF
TGTGCCAGTACGAGGGGGGCAGCAACCTTCTCTGGAAACACCATATATTTT
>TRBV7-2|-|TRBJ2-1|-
CASSFIASEQFF
TGTGCCAGCAGCTTCATTGCGAGTGAGCAGTTCTTC
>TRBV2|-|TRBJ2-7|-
CASSIDVSSYEQYF
TGTGCCAGCAGCATCGATGTGAGTTCCTACGAGCAGTACTTC
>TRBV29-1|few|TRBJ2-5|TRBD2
CSFGVAGVRETQYF
TGCAGCTTTGGGGTAGCGGGAGTCAGGGAGACCCAGTACTTC
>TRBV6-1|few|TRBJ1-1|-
CASSDTGQNTEAFF
TGTGCCAGCAGTGATACGGGCCAGAACACTGAAGCTTTCTTT
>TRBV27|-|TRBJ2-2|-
CASSFLANANTGELFF
TGTGCCAGCAGTTTTCTGGCTAACGCGAACACCGGGGAGCTGTTTTTT
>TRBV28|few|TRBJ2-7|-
CASRTNSYEQYF
TGTGCCAGCAGAACAAACTCCTACGAGCAGTACTTC
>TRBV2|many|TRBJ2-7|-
CASSQYEQYF
TGTGCCAGCAGTCAGTACGAGCAGTACTTC
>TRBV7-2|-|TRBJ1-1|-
CASSSNRVGLSEAFF
TGTGCCAGCAGCTCCAACAGGGTAGGGTTGTCTGAAGCTTTCTTT
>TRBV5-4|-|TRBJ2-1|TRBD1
CASSLRTGVYNEQFF
TGTGCCAGCAGCTTGAGGACAGGGGTGTACAATGAGCAGTTCTTC
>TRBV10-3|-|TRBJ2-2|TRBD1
CAIRRQGVTGELFF
TGTGCCATCAGGAGACAGGGGGTTACCGGGGAGCTGTTTTTT
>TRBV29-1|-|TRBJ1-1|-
CSARDGNTEAFF
TGCAGCGCCCGGGACGGGAACACTGAAGCTTTCTTT
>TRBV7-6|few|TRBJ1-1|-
CASSVGAGTMNTEAFF
TGTGCCAGCAGCGTTGGGGCAGGGACCATGAACACTGAAGCTTTCTTT
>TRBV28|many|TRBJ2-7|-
CASSWLRQRYEQYF
TGTGCCAGCAGTTGGCTAAGACAGCGCTACGAGCAGTACTTC
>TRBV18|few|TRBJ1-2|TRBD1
CASSPLETGSNGYTF
TGTGCCAGCTCACCATTAGAGACAGGGTCAAATGGCTACACCTTC
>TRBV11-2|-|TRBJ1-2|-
CASSPLGTLGYGYTF
TGTGCCAGCAGCCCCTTGGGGACCCTCGGGTATGGCTACACCTTC
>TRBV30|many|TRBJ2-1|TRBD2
CAWSREEGNEQFF
TGTGCCTGGTCGCGGGAGGAGGGCAATGAGCAGTTCTTC
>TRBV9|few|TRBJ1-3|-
CASSVGGLGNTIYF
TGTGCCAGCAGCGTAGGAGGGTTAGGAAACACCATATATTTT
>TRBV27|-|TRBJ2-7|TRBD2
CASSLSPGGKQYF
TGTGCCAGCAGTTTATCTCCGGGAGGCAAGCAGTACTTC
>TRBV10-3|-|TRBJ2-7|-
CAISEASYEQYF
TGTGCCATCAGTGAGGCTAGCTACGAGCAGTACTTC
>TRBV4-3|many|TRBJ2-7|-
CASSQDRQWAYEQYF
TGCGCCAGCAGCCAAGATCGTCAGTGGGCCTACGAGCAGTACTTC
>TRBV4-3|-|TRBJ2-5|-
CASSQGAGTGETQYF
TGCGCCAGCAGCCAAGGTGCGGGGACTGGGGAGACCCAGTACTTC
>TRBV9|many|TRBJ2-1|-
CASSVDGPSYNEQFF
TGTGCCAGCAGCGTAGACGGGCCCTCCTACAATGAGCAGTTCTTC
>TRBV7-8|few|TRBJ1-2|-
CASSVRVEYGYTF
TGTGCCAGCAGTGTGCGGGTGGAGTATGGCTACACCTTC
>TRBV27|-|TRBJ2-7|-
CASSSPSRTYEQYF
TGTGCCAGCAGTTCCCCCTCGCGGACCTACGAGCAGTACTTC
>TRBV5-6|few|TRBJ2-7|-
CASSLVSSYEQYF
TGTGCCAGCAGCTTGGTTTCCTCCTACGAGCAGTACTTC
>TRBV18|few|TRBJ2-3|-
CASSPPAQGTDTQYF
TGTGCCAGCTCACCACCGGCCCAGGGCACAGATACGCAGTATTTT
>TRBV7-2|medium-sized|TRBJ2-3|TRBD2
CASSFPGGLTDTQYF
TGTGCCAGCAGCTTCCCGGGAGGGCTTACAGATACGCAGTATTTT
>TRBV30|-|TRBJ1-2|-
CAWRVGGGYTF
TGTGCCTGGAGGGTAGGTGGGGGCTACACCTTC
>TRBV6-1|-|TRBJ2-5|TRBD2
CASSFSGGAQETQYF
TGTGCCAGCAGTTTTAGCGGGGGAGCACAAGAGACCCAGTACTTC
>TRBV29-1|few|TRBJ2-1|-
CSVGKVRSSYNEQFF
TGCAGCGTTGGCAAAGTAAGGAGCTCCTACAATGAGCAGTTCTTC
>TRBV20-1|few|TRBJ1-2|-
CSARGSAYTF
TGCAGTGCTAGAGGGAGTGCCTACACCTTC
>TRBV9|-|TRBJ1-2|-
CASSVGTVDGYTF
TGTGCCAGCAGCGTAGGGACCGTGGATGGCTACACCTTC
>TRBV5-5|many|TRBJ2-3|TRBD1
CASSPGRTGGTDTQYF
TGTGCCAGCAGCCCCGGACGGACAGGGGGCACAGATACGCAGTATTTT
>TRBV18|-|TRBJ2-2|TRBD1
CASAPSAGGFTNTGELFF
TGTGCCAGCGCACCATCGGCAGGGGGCTTCACGAACACCGGGGAGCTGTTTTTT
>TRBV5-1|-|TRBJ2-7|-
CASSSDPDPPYEQYF
TGCGCCAGCAGCTCGGATCCAGACCCACCCTACGAGCAGTACTTC
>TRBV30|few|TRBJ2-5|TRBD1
CAGQSGTAYQETQYF
TGTGCCGGACAGTCCGGGACAGCGTACCAAGAGACCCAGTACTTC